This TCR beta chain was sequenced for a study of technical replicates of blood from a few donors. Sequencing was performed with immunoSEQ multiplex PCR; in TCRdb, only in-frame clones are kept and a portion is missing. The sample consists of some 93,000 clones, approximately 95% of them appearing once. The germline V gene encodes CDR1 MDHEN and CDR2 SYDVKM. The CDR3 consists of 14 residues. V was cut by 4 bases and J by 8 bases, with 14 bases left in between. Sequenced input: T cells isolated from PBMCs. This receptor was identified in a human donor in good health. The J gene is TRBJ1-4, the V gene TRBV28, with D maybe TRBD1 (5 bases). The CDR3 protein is CASSSPTVEEKLFF. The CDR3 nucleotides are TGTGCCAGCAGTTCCCCGACAGTGGAGGAAAAACTGTTTTTT.